The next 27 T cell receptor beta chains were all read from a single sample in a study of neurological immune-mediated disorders. A single record per CDR3 protein comes from TCRdb applying MiXCR to the 5' RACE reads. Of tens of thousands of distinct CDR3 sequences in the sample, 8.5% to 10% are singletons; the top ten hold under 15%. Time point denoted: longitudinal time-point 2. Sample: PBMCs. These TCRs come from a man in his thirties or forties in good health.

This clonotype appeared many times. The V gene is TRBV28, the J gene TRBJ2-7; D ambiguous. The V and J ends lost 2 bases and 5 bases respectively, with 10 bases between them. The CDR3 covers 13 residues. The germline CDR1 and CDR2 sequences are MDHEN and SYDVKM. The CDR3 loop reads CASSLPPAHEQYF. CDR3 DNA sequence: TGTGCCAGCAGTTTACCCCCAGCCCACGAGCAGTACTTC.

V is TRBV15 and J is TRBJ1-3; D is perhaps TRBD1 (5 bases). Germline lookup yields CDR1 LNHNV and CDR2 YYDKDF (reference sequence). This CDR3 is 13 amino acids long. The CDR3 loop is CATCSGGGNTIYF. The CDR3 nucleotides are TGTGCGACCTGCAGCGGGGGTGGAAACACCATATATTTT. Full variable domain (rest looked up from reference TRBV15 and TRBJ1-3): DAMVIQNPRYQVTQFGKPVTLSCSQTLNHNVMYWYQQKSSQAPKLLFHYYDKDFNNEADTPDNFQSRRPNTSFCFLDIRSPGLGDTAMYLCATCSGGGNTIYFGEGSWLTVV.

This clonotype was counted at least ten times. The gene calls are TRBV4-1 and TRBJ1-6; D not resolved. Germline V gene lookup returns CDR1 MGHRA and CDR2 YSYEKL. The length of the CDR3 is 15 residues. V shed 0 bases and J shed 6 bases, with 9 bases lying between them. The CDR3 sequence: CASSQDPRANSPLHF. The CDR3 nucleotides read TGCGCCAGCAGCCAAGATCCGAGAGCTAATTCACCCCTCCACTTT.

This clonotype was seen ten or more times. This chain connects TRBV28 to TRBJ2-1, with 7 positions matching TRBD2. In germline, CDR1 is MDHEN, CDR2 SYDVKM. The CDR3 runs 18 residues. The ends lost 2 bases at V and 0 bases at J; junction bases unmatched: 10. The CDR3 loop reads CASSLVAGARSSYNEQFF. The CDR3 DNA follows: TGTGCCAGCAGTTTAGTGGCGGGAGCGCGGAGCTCCTACAATGAGCAGTTCTTC.

This clonotype was observed many times. V and J are TRBV5-1 and TRBJ2-5; D is perhaps TRBD1 (6 bases). V lost 0 bases and J 2 bases, leaving 14 bases between the germline ends. This CDR3 region has 16 residues. Germline V CDR1 and CDR2: SGHRS, YFSETQ. CDR3 nucleotides: TGCGCCAGCAGCTTGGCTTTGGCAGGGGCTCAAGAGACCCAGTACTTC. Translation gives CASSLALAGAQETQYF.

This clonotype was counted ten times or more. The J gene is TRBJ1-5, the V gene TRBV28; TRBD1 matches at 7 bases. CDR3 size: 14 residues. Germline CDR1 is MDHEN and CDR2 is SYDVKM. After removal of 5 bases from V and 4 bases from J, the junction contained 5 bases not matched to a gene. The CDR3 reads CASSPGTANQPQHF. CDR3 in DNA: TGTGCCAGCAGTCCAGGGACAGCTAATCAGCCCCAGCATTTT.

This clonotype was recorded many times. The genes are TRBV5-1 and TRBJ2-7, with 7 bases fitting TRBD1. Trimming took 7 bases from V and 0 from J; bases not matched to a gene: 7. This CDR3 has 14 amino acids. Germline V CDR1 and CDR2: SGHRS, YFSETQ. CDR3 coding DNA: TGCGCCAGCCATGGGACAGTCGGCTCCTACGAGCAGTACTTC. Protein product: CASHGTVGSYEQYF.

This clonotype came up a few times. The chain recombines TRBV6-1 with TRBJ2-7; possible D gene TRBD1, 6 bases. Germline CDR1 is MNHNS and CDR2 is SASEGT. The V end lost 4 bases, the J end lost 4 bases, and 17 bases lay between the germline ends. This CDR3 has 15 amino acids. CDR3 DNA: TGTGCCAGCAGTGTGCAGGGGTCGAGTTTATACGAGCAGTACTTC. Its translation: CASSVQGSSLYEQYF.

This clonotype was found many times. This rearrangement joins TRBV20-1 to TRBJ2-1; D is perhaps TRBD2 (6 bases). Trimming pared 6 bases from V and 3 bases from J, leaving 15 bases between. CDR1 DFQATT and CDR2 SNEGSKA come from the germline V gene (reference sequence). The CDR3 runs 14 residues. The CDR3 protein is CSATASVSYNEQFF. For the CDR3, the DNA is TGCAGTGCGACCGCTAGCGTGAGCTACAATGAGCAGTTCTTC.

This clonotype was counted many times. The chain uses TRBV29-1 and TRBJ1-3; D is unclear. This CDR3 has 13 amino acids. The germline V gene encodes CDR1 SQVTM and CDR2 ANQGSEA. Trimming cost V 4 bases and J 3 bases, with 10 bases left between them. The CDR3 bases are TGCAGCGTTGGCCCGTTGGGTGGAAACACCATATATTTT. The encoded protein is CSVGPLGGNTIYF.

This clonotype came up many times. V is TRBV30 and J is TRBJ1-5; weak D call: TRBD1 (6 bases). The germline V gene encodes CDR1 GTSNPN and CDR2 SVGIG (reference sequence). The V gene lost 8 bases and the J gene lost 0 bases, with 11 bases spanning the gap. The CDR3 runs 13 residues. DNA for the CDR3: TGTGCCATGGGGACATATAGCAATCAGCCCCAGCATTTT. Translating it yields CAMGTYSNQPQHF.

This clonotype was picked up many times. V gene TRBV5-1 combines with J gene TRBJ1-4; tentatively, D is TRBD1 (6 bases). The V and J ends lost 1 base and 6 bases respectively, with 13 bases between them. Germline V lookup: CDR1 SGHRS, CDR2 YFSETQ. The CDR3 consists of 15 residues. CDR3: CASSLMGALDEKLFF. The CDR3 nucleotides are TGCGCCAGCAGCTTGATGGGGGCCTTGGATGAAAAACTGTTTTTT.

This clonotype was seen a single time. V and J are TRBV20-1 and TRBJ2-1; 11 nucleotides agree with TRBD2. Germline CDR1 DFQATT, CDR2 SNEGSKA (reference sequence). V dropped 1 base and J dropped 0; count of bases not matched to a gene: 17. The CDR3 totals 21 residues. The CDR3 loop reads CSARALTSGMDLLSSYNEQFF. The CDR3 nucleotides are TGCAGTGCTAGAGCTTTGACTAGCGGGATGGACCTTTTGAGCTCCTACAATGAGCAGTTCTTC.

This clonotype was counted many times. The genes are TRBV28 and TRBJ2-7; D perhaps matches TRBD2 (6 bases). Trimming left V 6 bases short and J 0 bases short, with 12 bases between. The CDR3 loop spans 14 amino acids. Germline CDR1 and CDR2: MDHEN and SYDVKM. DNA of the CDR3: TGTGCCAGCAGAAGGGACTTCAGCTCCTACGAGCAGTACTTC. Translated, it gives CASRRDFSSYEQYF.

Ten or more counts support this clonotype. This rearrangement joins TRBV14 to TRBJ2-7, with a tentative D call TRBD2 (6 bases). Germline CDR1 is SGHDN and CDR2 is FVKESK. This CDR3 region has 15 residues. Deletions cut 1 base from V and 4 bases from J, with 14 bases between. This CDR3 reads CASSQVRGTAYEQYF. CDR3 nucleotide sequence: TGTGCCAGCAGCCAAGTACGGGGGACCGCTTACGAGCAGTACTTC.

This clonotype was detected a few times. The gene calls are TRBV24-1 and TRBJ2-2; D is unclear. The germline gives CDR1 KGHDR, CDR2 SFDVKD. The V and J ends lost 8 bases and 5 bases respectively, with 17 bases between them. This CDR3 spans 15 amino acids. CDR3 amino acids: CATMRSQALTGELFF. CDR3 nucleotide sequence: TGTGCCACCATGAGAAGTCAGGCCCTTACCGGGGAGCTGTTTTTT.

This clonotype was seen at least ten times. CDR3 sequence (DNA): TGTGCCAGCAGCTCCTTGGGTAGCGTAACGACCTACGAGCAGTACTTC. Translated, it gives CASSSLGSVTTYEQYF. The chain has TRBV7-2 and TRBJ2-7, with D tentatively TRBD2 (5 bases). Germline values: CDR1 SGHTA, CDR2 FQGNSA. Trimming removed 4 bases from V and 2 bases from J, with 18 bases in between. CDR3 length: 16 amino acids.

This clonotype was recorded many times. This chain uses TRBV10-3 with TRBJ2-2; 8 bases agree with TRBD1. CDR3 length: 17 amino acids. Germline loops: CDR1 ENHRY, CDR2 SYGVKD. The V gene end was trimmed by 8 bases and the J gene end by 0 bases; junction bases not matched to a gene: 11. The CDR3 here is CAISGQGKPANTGELFF. The CDR3, as DNA: TGTGCCATCTCCGGACAGGGAAAACCCGCGAACACCGGGGAGCTGTTTTTT.

The V and J genes are TRBV19 and TRBJ2-7; 7 nucleotides match TRBD1. The CDR3 extends over 14 amino acids. Germline-derived CDR1 and CDR2 are LNHDA and SQIVND (reference sequence). The ends lost 3 bases at V and 5 bases at J; junction bases unmatched: 7. This chain's CDR3 is CASSIRQGGNEQYF. The CDR3 coding sequence is TGTGCCAGTAGTATTCGACAGGGCGGAAACGAGCAGTACTTC.

This clonotype was found many times. The V gene is TRBV7-2, the J gene TRBJ1-6; no reliable D call. Germline CDR1 reads SGHTA; CDR2 reads FQGNSA. The CDR3 is 11 amino acids. The germline V and J ends were trimmed by 3 bases and 10 bases, with 4 bases remaining between them. CDR3 sequence (DNA): TGTGCCAGCAGCTTTGAATCACCCCTCCACTTT. It encodes CASSFESPLHF.

Comment on this clonotype: A much larger clone is a single base away; this may be a read error. The genes are TRBV5-1 and TRBJ2-1; 9 nucleotides line up with TRBD2. Trimming took 4 bases from V and 9 from J; bases not matched to a gene: 8. The CDR3 covers 14 residues. Germline V lookup: CDR1 SGHRS, CDR2 YFSETQ. The CDR3: CASSERGREGEQFF. The CDR3 region has the DNA TGCGCCAGCAGCGAGAGGGGGCGGGAGGGTGAGCAGTTCTTC. Supplemented by reference TRBV5-1 and TRBJ2-1, the full variable domain reads KAGVTQTPRYLIKTRGQQVTLSCSPISGHRSVSWYQQTPGQGLQFLFEYFSETQRNKGNFPGRFSGRQFSNSRSEMNVSTLELGDSALYLCASSERGREGEQFFGPGTRLTVL.

This clonotype has ten or more counts. This sequence joins TRBV2 and TRBJ1-4; the match to TRBD1 covers 9 bases. CDR3 length equals 15 residues. V dropped 0 bases and J dropped 8; count of bases not matched to a gene: 4. Germline V CDR1 and CDR2: SNHLY, FYNNEI. The CDR3 DNA sequence: TGTGCCAGCAGTGAAGCGCAAACAGGGGGCGAAAAACTGTTTTTT. Protein sequence: CASSEAQTGGEKLFF.

This clonotype has at least ten counts. V usage is TRBV5-1 and J usage is TRBJ2-1; D perhaps matches TRBD2 (6 bases). The CDR3 length is 16 residues. CDR1 is SGHRS, CDR2 YFSETQ, per germline. Trimming removed 4 bases from V and 2 bases from J, with 16 bases in between. The CDR3 here is CASSPGLGEPYNEQFF. For the CDR3, the DNA is TGCGCCAGCAGCCCGGGACTGGGGGAACCCTACAATGAGCAGTTCTTC.

The sample holds many counts of this clonotype. The V call is TRBV4-2, the J call TRBJ2-1; possibly TRBD1 for D (6 bases). Trimming left V 2 bases short and J 7 bases short, with 21 bases between. Germline V CDR1 and CDR2: LGHNA, YNFKEQ. The CDR3 is 17 residues long. The CDR3 bases are TGTGCCAGCAGCCAAAGATCCGGGACACTTAATATTAATGAGCAGTTCTTC. It codes for CASSQRSGTLNINEQFF.

This clonotype came up many times. The CDR3 DNA sequence: TGTGCCAGCCCCGGGACACCTAACACTGAAGCTTTCTTT. Its translation: CASPGTPNTEAFF. The gene calls are TRBV7-6 and TRBJ1-1, with D perhaps TRBD1 (6 bases). This CDR3 spans 13 amino acids. The germline V gene encodes CDR1 SGHVS and CDR2 FNYEAQ. Trimming left V 8 bases short and J 2 bases short, with 12 bases between. Complete variable domain (other parts from reference TRBV7-6 and TRBJ1-1): GAGVSQSPRYKVTKRGQDVALRCDPISGHVSLYWYRQALGQGPEFLTYFNYEAQQDKSGLPNDRFSAERPEGSISTLTIQRTEQRDSAMYRCASPGTPNTEAFFGQGTRLTVV.

This clonotype was seen many times. V and J are TRBV12-3 or TRBV12-4 and TRBJ1-4, with 8 bases identical to TRBD1. The CDR3 runs 15 residues. Germline trimming cut 4 bases from V and 3 bases from J; bases unmatched to any gene: 4. The CDR3 sequence: CASSSGQGANEKLFF. The CDR3 nucleotides read TGTGCCAGCAGTTCCGGACAGGGAGCTAATGAAAAACTGTTTTTT.

This clonotype was recorded at least ten times. V usage is TRBV15 and J usage is TRBJ2-7, with a possible D match to TRBD2 (5 bases). Deletions cut 7 bases from V and 7 bases from J, with 20 bases between. Germline V gives CDR1 LNHNV, CDR2 YYDKDF (reference sequence). The CDR3 consists of 14 residues. This chain's CDR3 is CATKEDQSGLEQYF. The CDR3 DNA sequence: TGTGCCACCAAAGAGGATCAAAGCGGACTGGAGCAGTACTTC. Full variable domain (remainder filled in from reference TRBV15 and TRBJ2-7): DAMVIQNPRYQVTQFGKPVTLSCSQTLNHNVMYWYQQKSSQAPKLLFHYYDKDFNNEADTPDNFQSRRPNTSFCFLDIRSPGLGDTAMYLCATKEDQSGLEQYFGPGTRLTVT.